A selection of T cell receptor beta chains follows, all from one sample in a study of beta chain features in type 1 diabetes. Assay used: immunoSEQ multiplex PCR; TCRdb lists only in-frame clones, some missing. The sample lists hundreds of thousands of clones; roughly an eighth were seen once. The sample consisted of naive CD4+ T cells from blood. The source of these receptors is a woman aged 18-35 years with type 1 diabetes. Both conserved end residues are part of each CDR3. The D gene is left open where the match is weak. For some rows the clone size is stated as once, few or many, or as a class when expanded; others skip it.

j_call d_call v_call clone_size cdr3_length cdr3_nt cdr3_aa
TRBJ1-1 NA TRBV4-3 few 15 TGCGCCAGCAGCCGCACGAAGGGGGGAGGGACTGAAGCTTTCTTT CASSRTKGGGTEAFF
TRBJ2-6 NA TRBV2 NA 16 TGTGCCAGCAGTTCCACTCCGGGGACTGGGGCCAACGTCCTGACTTTC CASSSTPGTGANVLTF
TRBJ1-5 NA TRBV11-1 few 14 TGTGCCAGCAGCTTAGCGGGACTCAATCAGCCCCAGCATTTT CASSLAGLNQPQHF
TRBJ2-1 NA TRBV21-1 few 15 TGTGCCAGCAGCAGGAGGGGCCGATCCTACAATGAGCAGTTCTTC CASSRRGRSYNEQFF
TRBJ2-3 TRBD2 TRBV25-1 NA 17 TGTGCCAGCAGTGAATGGAGTAGCGGGTCGCACACAGATACGCAGTATTTT CASSEWSSGSHTDTQYF
TRBJ2-5 TRBD1 TRBV25-1 NA 13 TGTGCCAGCAGTAAGACAGGGTTAAAGACCCAGTACTTC CASSKTGLKTQYF
TRBJ2-1 NA TRBV4-1 NA 13 TGCGCCAGCAGTTTACAGGGCGGAAATGAGCAGTTCTTC CASSLQGGNEQFF
TRBJ2-7 TRBD1 TRBV5-1 few 17 TGCGCCAGCAGCTTACTCCACGGGACAGAAGACCTACGCGAGCAGTACTTC CASSLLHGTEDLREQYF
TRBJ2-3 TRBD2 TRBV7-2 few 16 TGTGCCAGCAGCTCACTAAGGACTAGCGGCACAGATACGCAGTATTTT CASSSLRTSGTDTQYF
TRBJ2-7 TRBD1 TRBV5-4 few 13 TGTGCCAGCAGCATCGAGGGGGCGCGGGAGCAGTACTTC CASSIEGAREQYF
TRBJ2-3 NA TRBV7-9 few 17 TGTGCCAGCAGCTTGAGTCGGCAGCGGTTGAGCACAGATACGCAGTATTTT CASSLSRQRLSTDTQYF
TRBJ2-5 NA TRBV18 few 12 TGTGCCAGCTCACCGTCACGGGAGACCCAGTACTTC CASSPSRETQYF